This is a list of T cell receptor beta chains from one sample in a study of T cell changes during pregnancy in multiple sclerosis. Sequencing was performed with immunoSEQ multiplex PCR; in TCRdb, only in-frame clones are kept and a portion is missing. The sample has some 77,000 clones; 90% to 95% are singletons. The source was peripheral blood, collected in the second trimester of pregnancy. These receptors originate from a female donor in good health, enrolled as a control in a pregnancy study. The CDR3 runs from the conserved cysteine through the conserved F or W. A D gene is named only where the DNA matches it firmly.

>TRBV28|TRBD1|TRBJ1-4
CASSLVGGGHNEKLFF
TGTGCCAGCAGCCTCGTTGGAGGGGGCCATAATGAAAAACTGTTTTTT
>TRBV11-2|.|TRBJ1-1
CASSFTRGTEAFF
TGTGCCAGCAGCTTCACTCGGGGCACTGAAGCTTTCTTT
>TRBV6-5|TRBD1|TRBJ1-2
CASRDRAQGYTF
TGTGCCAGCAGGGACAGGGCCCAAGGCTACACCTTC
>TRBV7-6|TRBD1|TRBJ1-1
CASSDRGREAFF
TGTGCCAGCAGTGACAGGGGGCGCGAAGCTTTCTTT
>TRBV13|.|TRBJ2-3
CASSQDRGLADTQYF
TGTGCCAGCAGCCAGGACCGAGGGCTGGCAGATACGCAGTATTTT
>TRBV6-1|.|TRBJ2-7
CASSSEGYEQYF
TGTGCCAGCTCGTCAGAGGGCTACGAGCAGTACTTC
>TRBV7-2|.|TRBJ2-3
CASSLSTGSTDTQYF
TGTGCCAGCAGCTTATCCACGGGTAGCACAGATACGCAGTATTTT
>TRBV15|.|TRBJ2-1
CATSREGWGLNEQFF
TGTGCCACCAGCAGAGAGGGGTGGGGGCTGAATGAGCAGTTCTTC
>TRBV2|.|TRBJ2-6
CASSAYSAGANVLTF
TGTGCCAGCAGTGCCTACAGTGCTGGGGCCAACGTCCTGACTTTC
>TRBV11-1|.|TRBJ2-2
CASSLRASAVGELFF
TGTGCCAGCAGCTTAAGAGCTAGCGCTGTGGGGGAGCTGTTTTTT
>TRBV18|.|TRBJ1-5
CASSRTGNGVYSNQPQHF
TGTGCCAGCTCACGTACAGGGAACGGGGTGTATAGCAATCAGCCCCAGCATTTT
>TRBV6-6|TRBD2|TRBJ2-2
CASSSGLAANTGELFF
TGTGCCAGCAGTTCGGGACTAGCGGCGAACACCGGGGAGCTGTTTTTT
>TRBV9|TRBD1|TRBJ1-3
CASSQGGRGNTIYF
TGTGCCAGCAGCCAGGGGGGCCGCGGAAACACCATATATTTT
>TRBV7-2|.|TRBJ2-5
CASTPGQGGETQYF
TGTGCCAGCACCCCAGGGCAGGGCGGCGAGACCCAGTACTTC
>TRBV2|.|TRBJ1-1
CASTPGGPNTEAFF
TGTGCCAGCACCCCGGGGGGCCCGAACACTGAAGCTTTCTTT
>TRBV27|TRBD1|TRBJ1-2
CASREDRDGFYGYTF
TGTGCCAGCAGGGAAGACAGGGACGGATTCTATGGCTACACCTTC
>TRBV4-3|TRBD1|TRBJ1-2
CASSGTDRGQSVYGYTF
TGCGCCAGCAGCGGCACGGACAGGGGACAGTCCGTCTATGGCTACACCTTC
>TRBV27|TRBD2|TRBJ2-1
CAASAGVYNEQFF
TGTGCCGCGTCAGCGGGGGTTTACAATGAGCAGTTCTTC
>TRBV11-3|.|TRBJ2-2
CASSLGRPNTGELFF
TGTGCCAGCAGCTTGGGGAGGCCGAACACCGGGGAGCTGTTTTTT
>TRBV6-1|TRBD1|TRBJ2-7
CASVGGQGNNYEQYF
TGTGCCAGCGTGGGGGGACAGGGAAATAACTACGAGCAGTACTTC
>TRBV4-2|TRBD1|TRBJ1-5
CASSQPTGINQPQHF
TGTGCCAGCAGCCAACCGACAGGGATCAATCAGCCCCAGCATTTT
>TRBV4-2|.|TRBJ1-2
CASSQDRSTGMRYGYTF
TGTGCCAGCAGCCAAGATCGATCCACAGGGATGAGGTATGGCTACACCTTC
>TRBV4-2|.|TRBJ1-1
CASSQERGTEAFF
TGTGCCAGCAGCCAAGAGAGAGGGACTGAAGCTTTCTTT